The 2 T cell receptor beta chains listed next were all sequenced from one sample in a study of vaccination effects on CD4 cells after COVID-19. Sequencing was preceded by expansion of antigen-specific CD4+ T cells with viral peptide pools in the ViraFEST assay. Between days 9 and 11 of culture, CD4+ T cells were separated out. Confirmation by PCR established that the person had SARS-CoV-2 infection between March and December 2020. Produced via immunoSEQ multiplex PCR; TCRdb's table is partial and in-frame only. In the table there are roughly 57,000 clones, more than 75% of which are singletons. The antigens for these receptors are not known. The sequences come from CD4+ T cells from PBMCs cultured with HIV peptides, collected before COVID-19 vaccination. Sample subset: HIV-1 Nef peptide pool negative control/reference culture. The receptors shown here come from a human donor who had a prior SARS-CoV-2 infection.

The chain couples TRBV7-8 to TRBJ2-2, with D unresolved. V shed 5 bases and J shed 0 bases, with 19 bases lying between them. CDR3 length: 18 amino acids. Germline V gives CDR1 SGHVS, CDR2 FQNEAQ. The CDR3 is CASSPLRLDAANTGELFF. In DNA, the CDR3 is TGTGCCAGCAGCCCCCTTAGGTTGGACGCCGCGAACACCGGGGAGCTGTTTTTT.

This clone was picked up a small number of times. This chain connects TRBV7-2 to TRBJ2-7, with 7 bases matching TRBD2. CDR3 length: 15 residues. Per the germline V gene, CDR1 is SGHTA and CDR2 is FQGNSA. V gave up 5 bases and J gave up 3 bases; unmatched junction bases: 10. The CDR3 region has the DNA TGTGCCAGCAGCCGGGGGGACGCGAACGACTACGAGCAGTACTTC. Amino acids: CASSRGDANDYEQYF.